The clone carrying this T cell receptor beta chain was observed a single time. The antigen is unknown. Amplification used 60 Vbeta primers and 13 Jbeta primers. Sequencing used immunoSEQ multiplex PCR; TCRdb keeps in-frame clones, though not all of them. In the table there are 14,000 or so clones, under 70% of which are singletons. The data stem from a study of cytomegalovirus exposure and HLA in healthy donors. Study overall: A preliminary data release comprised roughly 80 million unique TCRs obtained from HLA-typed donors.

Overall study results and limits: Among TCR beta chains, those listed as cytomegalovirus-associated numbered over 150.

Unrecorded immune exposures were likely, despite nominal health at sampling. J was trimmed by 9 bases and V by 7 bases; bases with no gene match: 5. The germline CDR1 and CDR2 sequences are MNHEY and SMNVEV (reference sequence). The CDR3 spans 13 residues. Sequencing input: PBMCs. The genes are TRBV27 and TRBJ2-1, with 11 bases identical to TRBD1. This TCR was recovered from a woman between 45 and 65 years old in good health and CMV-seropositive. CDR3 loop: CASTWTGGSEQFF. The DNA of the CDR3 is TGTGCCAGCACATGGACAGGGGGCAGTGAGCAGTTCTTC.